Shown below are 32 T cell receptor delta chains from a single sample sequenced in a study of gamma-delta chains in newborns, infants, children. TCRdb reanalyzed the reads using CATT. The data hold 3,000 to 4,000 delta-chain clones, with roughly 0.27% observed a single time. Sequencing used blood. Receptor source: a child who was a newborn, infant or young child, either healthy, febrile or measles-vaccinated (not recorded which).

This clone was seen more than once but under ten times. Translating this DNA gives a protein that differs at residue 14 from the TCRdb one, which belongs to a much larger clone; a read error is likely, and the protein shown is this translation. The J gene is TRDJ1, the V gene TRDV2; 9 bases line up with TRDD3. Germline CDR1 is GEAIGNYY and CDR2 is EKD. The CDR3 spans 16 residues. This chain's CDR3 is CACDVLGDQSTDKPIF. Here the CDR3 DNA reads TGTGCCTGTGACGTACTGGGGGACCAATCCACCGATAAACCCATCTTT.

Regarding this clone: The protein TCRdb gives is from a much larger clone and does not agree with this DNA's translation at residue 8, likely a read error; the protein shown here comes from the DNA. This chain's CDR3 is CACDWGSTWDTRQMFF. CDR3 DNA: TGTGCCTGTGACTGGGGGAGCACCTGGGACACCCGACAGATGTTTTTC. This chain links TRDV2 with TRDJ3, with TRDD3 matching 7 bases. This CDR3 comprises 16 residues. The V gene's germline CDR1 is GEAIGNYY and CDR2 EKD. V trimming: 3 bases; J trimming: 2 bases; junction bases outside the gene matches: 3.

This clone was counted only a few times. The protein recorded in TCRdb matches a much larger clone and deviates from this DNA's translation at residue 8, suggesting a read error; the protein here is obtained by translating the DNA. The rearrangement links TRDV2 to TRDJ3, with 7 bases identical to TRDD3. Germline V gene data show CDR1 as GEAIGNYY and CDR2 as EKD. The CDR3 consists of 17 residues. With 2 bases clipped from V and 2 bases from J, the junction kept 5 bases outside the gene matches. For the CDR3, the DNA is TGTGCCTGTGACAGGCTGGGGGGCCCCTGGGACACCCGACAGATGTTTTTC. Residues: CACDRLGGPWDTRQMFF.

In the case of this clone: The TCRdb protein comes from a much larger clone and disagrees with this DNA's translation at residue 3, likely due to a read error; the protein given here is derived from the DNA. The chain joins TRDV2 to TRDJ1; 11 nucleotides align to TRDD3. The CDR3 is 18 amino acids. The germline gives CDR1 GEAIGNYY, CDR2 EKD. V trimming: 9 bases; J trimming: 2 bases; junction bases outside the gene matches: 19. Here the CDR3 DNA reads TGTGCCCATGACGCCGGGGTACATTACTGGGGGATAACCGATAAACTCATCTTT. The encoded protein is CAHDAGVHYWGITDKLIF.

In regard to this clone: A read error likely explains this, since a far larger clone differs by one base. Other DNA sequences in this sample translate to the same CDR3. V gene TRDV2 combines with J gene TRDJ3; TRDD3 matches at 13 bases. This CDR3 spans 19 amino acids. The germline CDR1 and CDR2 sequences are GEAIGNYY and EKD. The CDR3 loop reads CACDTVLGDTPWDTRQMFF. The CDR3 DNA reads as TGTGCCTGTGACACTGTACTGGGGGATACGCCCTGGGACACCCGACAGATGTTCTTC.

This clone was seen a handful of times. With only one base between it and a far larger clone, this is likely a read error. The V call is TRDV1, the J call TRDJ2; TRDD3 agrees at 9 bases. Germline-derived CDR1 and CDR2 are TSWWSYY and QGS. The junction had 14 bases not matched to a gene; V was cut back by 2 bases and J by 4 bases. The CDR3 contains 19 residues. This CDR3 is CALGEVKFPRGYATAQLFF. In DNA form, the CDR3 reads TGTGCTCTTGGGGAAGTGAAATTTCCTAGGGGATACGCGACAGCACAACTCTTCTTT.

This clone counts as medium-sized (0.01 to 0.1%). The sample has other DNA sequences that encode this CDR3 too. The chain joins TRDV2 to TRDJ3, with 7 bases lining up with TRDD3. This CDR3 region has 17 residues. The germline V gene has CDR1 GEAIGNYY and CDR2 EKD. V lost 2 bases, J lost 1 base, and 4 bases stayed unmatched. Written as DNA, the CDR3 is TGTGCCTGTGACAATACTGGGGTTTCCTGGGACACCCGACAGATGTTTTTC. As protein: CACDNTGVSWDTRQMFF.

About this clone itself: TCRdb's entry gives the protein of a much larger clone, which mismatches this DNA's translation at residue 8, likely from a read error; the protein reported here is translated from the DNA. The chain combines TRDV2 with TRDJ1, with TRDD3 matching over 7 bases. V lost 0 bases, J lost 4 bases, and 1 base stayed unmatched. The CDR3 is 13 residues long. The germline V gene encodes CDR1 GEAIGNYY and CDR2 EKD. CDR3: CACDTGGCDKLIF. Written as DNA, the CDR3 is TGTGCCTGTGACACCGGGGGATGCGATAAACTCATCTTT.

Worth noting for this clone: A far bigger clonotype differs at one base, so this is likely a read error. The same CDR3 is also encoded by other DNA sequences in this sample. The CDR3 DNA follows: TGTGCCTGTGATGGGGGATACTCCTGGGACACCCGACAGATGTTTTTC. The encoded protein is CACDGGYSWDTRQMFF. The V and J genes are TRDV2 and TRDJ3; 9 bases line up with TRDD3. V dropped 4 bases and J dropped 0; count of bases not matched to a gene: 0. Germline V gene lookup returns CDR1 GEAIGNYY and CDR2 EKD. The CDR3 is made up of 16 amino acids.

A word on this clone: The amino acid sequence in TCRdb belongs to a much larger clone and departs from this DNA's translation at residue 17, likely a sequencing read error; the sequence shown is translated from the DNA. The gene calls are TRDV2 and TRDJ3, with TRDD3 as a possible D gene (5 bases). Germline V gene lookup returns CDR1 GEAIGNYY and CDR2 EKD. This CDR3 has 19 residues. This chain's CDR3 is CACDTGRDSSSWDTRQVFF. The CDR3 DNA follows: TGTGCCTGTGACACCGGAAGGGATTCAAGCTCCTGGGACACCCGACAGGTGTTTTTC.

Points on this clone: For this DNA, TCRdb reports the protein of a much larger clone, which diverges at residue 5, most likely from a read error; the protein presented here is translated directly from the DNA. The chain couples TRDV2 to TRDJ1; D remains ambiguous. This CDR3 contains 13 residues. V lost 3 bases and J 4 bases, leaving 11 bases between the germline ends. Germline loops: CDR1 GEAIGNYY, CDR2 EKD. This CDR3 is CACDLIRGDKLIF. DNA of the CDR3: TGTGCCTGTGACCTTATAAGGGGCGATAAACTCATCTTT.

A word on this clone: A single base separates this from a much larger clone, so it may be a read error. The CDR3 DNA follows: TGTGCCTGTGACACCGTACTGGGGGATACCTACTCCTGGGACACCCGCCAGATGTTTTTC. It yields the protein CACDTVLGDTYSWDTRQMFF. The J gene was recorded as TRDJ3; no V gene was called; the table assigns TRDD3, which was not confirmed against the DNA. The CDR3 totals 20 residues.

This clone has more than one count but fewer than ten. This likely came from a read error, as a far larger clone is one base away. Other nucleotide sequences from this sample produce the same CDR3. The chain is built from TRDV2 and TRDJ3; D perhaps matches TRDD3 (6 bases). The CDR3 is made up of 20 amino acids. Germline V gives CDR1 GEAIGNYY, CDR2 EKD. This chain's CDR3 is CACDTKPLDTSSWDTRQMFF. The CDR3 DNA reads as TGTGCCTGTGACACGAAACCCTTGGATACTAGCTCCTGGGACACCCGTCAGATGTTTTTC.

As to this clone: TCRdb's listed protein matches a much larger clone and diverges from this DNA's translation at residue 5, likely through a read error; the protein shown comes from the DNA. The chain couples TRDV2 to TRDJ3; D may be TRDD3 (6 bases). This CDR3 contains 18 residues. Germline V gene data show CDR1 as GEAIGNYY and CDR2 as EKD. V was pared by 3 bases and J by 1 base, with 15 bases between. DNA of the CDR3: TGTGCCTGTGACGCTCTACTGGGAGGTTCCTGGGACACCCGACAGATGTTTTTC. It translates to CACDALLGGSWDTRQMFF.

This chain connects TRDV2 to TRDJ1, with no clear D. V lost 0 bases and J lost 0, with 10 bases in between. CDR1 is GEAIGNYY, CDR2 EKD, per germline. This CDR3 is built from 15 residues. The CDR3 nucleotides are TGTGCCTGTGACACCGTGGGAACCTACACCGATAAACTCATCTTT. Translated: CACDTVGTYTDKLIF.

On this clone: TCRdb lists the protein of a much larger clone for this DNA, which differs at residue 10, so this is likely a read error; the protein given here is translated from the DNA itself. CDR3 amino acids: CACDPTGGYTPALTAQLFF. The CDR3 nucleotides read TGTGCCTGTGACCCTACTGGGGGGTACACCCCAGCTTTGACAGCACAACTCTTCTTT. The chain links TRDV2 to TRDJ2; 8 bases are a match to TRDD3. CDR3 size: 19 residues. J was trimmed by 0 bases and V by 3 bases; bases with no gene match: 14. CDR1 and CDR2 (germline): GEAIGNYY, EKD.

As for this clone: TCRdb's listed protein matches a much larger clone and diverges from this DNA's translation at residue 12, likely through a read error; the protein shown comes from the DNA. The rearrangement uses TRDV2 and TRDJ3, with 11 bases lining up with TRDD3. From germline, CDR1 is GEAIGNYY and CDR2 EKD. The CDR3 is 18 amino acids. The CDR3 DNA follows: TGTGCCTGTGACATACTGGGGGATAGCTCCTGGGGCACCCGACAGATGTTTTTC. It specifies CACDILGDSSWGTRQMFF.

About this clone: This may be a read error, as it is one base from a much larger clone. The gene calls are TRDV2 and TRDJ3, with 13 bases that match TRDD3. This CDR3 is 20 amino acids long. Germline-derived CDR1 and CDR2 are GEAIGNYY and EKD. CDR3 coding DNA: TGTGCCCGTGACAAGTACTGGGGGATACGCAGCTCCTGGGACACCCGACAGATGTTTTTC. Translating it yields CARDKYWGIRSSWDTRQMFF.

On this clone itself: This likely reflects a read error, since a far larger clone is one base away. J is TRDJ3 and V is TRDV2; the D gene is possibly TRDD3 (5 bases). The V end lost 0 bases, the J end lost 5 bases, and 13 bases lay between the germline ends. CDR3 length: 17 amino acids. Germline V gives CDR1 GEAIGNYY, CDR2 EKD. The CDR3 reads CACDTAWETRDTRQMFF. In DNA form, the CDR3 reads TGTGCCTGTGACACCGCCTGGGAAACCCGGGACACCCGACAGATGTTTTTC.

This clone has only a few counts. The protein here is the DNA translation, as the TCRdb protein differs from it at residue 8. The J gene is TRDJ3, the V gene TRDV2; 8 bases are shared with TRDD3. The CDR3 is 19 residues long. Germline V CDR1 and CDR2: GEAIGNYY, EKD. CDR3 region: CACDILGASPSWDTRQVFF. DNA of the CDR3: TGTGCCTGTGACATACTGGGGGCTTCCCCCTCCTGGGACACCCGACAGGTGTTTTTC.

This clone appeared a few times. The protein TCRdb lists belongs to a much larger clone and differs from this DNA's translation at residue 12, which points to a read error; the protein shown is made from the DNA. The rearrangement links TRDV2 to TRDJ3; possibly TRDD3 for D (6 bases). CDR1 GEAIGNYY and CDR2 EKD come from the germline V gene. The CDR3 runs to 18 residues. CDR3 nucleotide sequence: TGTGCCTGTGACCTACCGCGAGTCAGCTCCTGGGGCACCCGACAGATGTTTTTC. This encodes CACDLPRVSSWGTRQMFF.

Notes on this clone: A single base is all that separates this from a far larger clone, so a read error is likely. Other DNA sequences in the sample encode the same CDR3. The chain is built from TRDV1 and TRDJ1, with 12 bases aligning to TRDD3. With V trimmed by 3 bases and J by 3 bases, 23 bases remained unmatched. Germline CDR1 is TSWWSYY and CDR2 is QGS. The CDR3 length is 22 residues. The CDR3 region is CALGEPRPSYVHWGILPDKLIF. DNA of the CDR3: TGTGCTCTTGGGGAGCCCCGGCCTTCCTACGTCCACTGGGGGATACTTCCCGATAAACTCATCTTT.

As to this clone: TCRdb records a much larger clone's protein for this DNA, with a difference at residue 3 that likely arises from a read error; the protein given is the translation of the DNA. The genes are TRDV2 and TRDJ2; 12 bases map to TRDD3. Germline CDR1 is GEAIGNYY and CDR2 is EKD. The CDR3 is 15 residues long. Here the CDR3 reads CARDTGGYLTAQLFF. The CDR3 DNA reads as TGTGCCCGTGACACTGGGGGATACTTGACAGCACAACTCTTCTTT.

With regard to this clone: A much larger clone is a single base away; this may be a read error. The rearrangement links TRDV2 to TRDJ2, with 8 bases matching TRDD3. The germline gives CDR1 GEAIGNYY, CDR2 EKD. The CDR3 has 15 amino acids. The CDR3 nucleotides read TGTGCCCGTGATGTACTGGGGGCCCCGACAGCACAACTCTTCTTT. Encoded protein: CARDVLGAPTAQLFF.

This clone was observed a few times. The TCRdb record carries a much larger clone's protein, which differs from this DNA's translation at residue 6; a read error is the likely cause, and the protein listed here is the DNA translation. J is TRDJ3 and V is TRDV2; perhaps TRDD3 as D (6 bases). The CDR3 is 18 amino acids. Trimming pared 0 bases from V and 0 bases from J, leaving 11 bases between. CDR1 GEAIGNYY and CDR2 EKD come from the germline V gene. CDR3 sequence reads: CACDTRGTSSWDTRQMFF. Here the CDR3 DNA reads TGTGCCTGTGACACCCGGGGGACGAGCTCCTGGGACACCCGACAGATGTTTTTC.

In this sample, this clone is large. The CDR3 DNA is TGTGCCTGTGACCGTACTGGCTCCGGGTGCACCGATAAACTCATCTTT. Amino acid sequence: CACDRTGSGCTDKLIF. The genes are TRDV2 and TRDJ1; tentative D call: TRDD3 (5 bases). The V and J ends lost 3 bases and 1 base respectively, with 17 bases between them. CDR3 length equals 16 residues. Germline V gives CDR1 GEAIGNYY, CDR2 EKD.

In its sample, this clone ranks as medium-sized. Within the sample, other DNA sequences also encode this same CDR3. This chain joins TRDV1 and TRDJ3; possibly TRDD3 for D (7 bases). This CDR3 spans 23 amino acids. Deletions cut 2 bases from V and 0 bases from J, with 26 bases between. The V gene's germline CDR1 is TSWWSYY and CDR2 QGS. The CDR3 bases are TGTGCTCTTGGGGAAGGGTCCTACGGGTACTGGGGAGTCAGCTCCTGGGACACCCGACAGATGTTTTTC. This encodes CALGEGSYGYWGVSSWDTRQMFF.

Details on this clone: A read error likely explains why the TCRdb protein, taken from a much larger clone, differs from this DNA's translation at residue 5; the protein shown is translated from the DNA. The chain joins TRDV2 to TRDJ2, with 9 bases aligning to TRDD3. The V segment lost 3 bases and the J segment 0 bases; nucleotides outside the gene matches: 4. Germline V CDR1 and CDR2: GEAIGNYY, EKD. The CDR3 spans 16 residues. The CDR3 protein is CACDATGGALTAQLFF. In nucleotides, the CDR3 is TGTGCCTGTGACGCTACTGGGGGAGCTTTGACAGCACAACTCTTCTTT.

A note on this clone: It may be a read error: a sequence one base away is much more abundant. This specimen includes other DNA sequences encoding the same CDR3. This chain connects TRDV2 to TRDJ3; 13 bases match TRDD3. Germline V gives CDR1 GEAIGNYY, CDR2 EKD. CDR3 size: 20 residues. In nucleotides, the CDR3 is TGTGCCTGTGACACCGGAAACTGGGGGATACGGGCCTGGGACACCCGACAGATGTTCTTC. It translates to CACDTGNWGIRAWDTRQMFF.

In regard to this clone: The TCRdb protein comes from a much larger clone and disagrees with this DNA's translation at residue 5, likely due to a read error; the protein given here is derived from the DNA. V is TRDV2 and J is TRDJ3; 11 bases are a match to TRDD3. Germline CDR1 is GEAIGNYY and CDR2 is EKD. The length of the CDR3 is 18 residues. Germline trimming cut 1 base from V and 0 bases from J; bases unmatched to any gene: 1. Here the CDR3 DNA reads TGTGCCTGTGACACACTGGGGGATAGCTCCTGGGACACCCGACAGATGTTTTTC. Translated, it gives CACDTLGDSSWDTRQMFF.

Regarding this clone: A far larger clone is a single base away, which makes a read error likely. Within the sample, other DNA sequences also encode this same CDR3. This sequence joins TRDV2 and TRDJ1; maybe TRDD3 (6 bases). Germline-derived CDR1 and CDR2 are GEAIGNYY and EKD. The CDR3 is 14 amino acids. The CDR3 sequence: CACDKLGGTDKLIF. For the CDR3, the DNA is TGTGCCTGTGACAAGTTGGGGGGCACCGACAAACTCATCTTT.

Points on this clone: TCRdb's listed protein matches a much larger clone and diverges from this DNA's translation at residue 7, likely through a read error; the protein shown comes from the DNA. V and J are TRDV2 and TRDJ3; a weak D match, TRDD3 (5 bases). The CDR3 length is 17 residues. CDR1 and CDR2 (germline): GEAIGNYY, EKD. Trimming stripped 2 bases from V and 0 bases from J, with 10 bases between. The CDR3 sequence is CACDILEDSWDTRQMFF. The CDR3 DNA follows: TGTGCCTGTGACATACTGGAGGACTCCTGGGACACCCGACAGATGTTTTTC.